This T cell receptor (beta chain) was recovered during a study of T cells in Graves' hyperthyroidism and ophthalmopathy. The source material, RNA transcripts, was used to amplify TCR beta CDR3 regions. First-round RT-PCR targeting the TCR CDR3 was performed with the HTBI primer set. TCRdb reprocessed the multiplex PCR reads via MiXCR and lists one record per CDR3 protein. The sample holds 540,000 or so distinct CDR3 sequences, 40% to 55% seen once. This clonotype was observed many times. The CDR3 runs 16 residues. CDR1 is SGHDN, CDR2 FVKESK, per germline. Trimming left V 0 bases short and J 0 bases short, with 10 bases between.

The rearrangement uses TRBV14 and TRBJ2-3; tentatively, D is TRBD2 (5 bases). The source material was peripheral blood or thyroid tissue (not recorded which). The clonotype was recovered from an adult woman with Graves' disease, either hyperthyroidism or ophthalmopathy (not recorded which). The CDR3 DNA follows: TGTGCCAGCAGCCAAGATGCGGGTCTCAGCACAGATACGCAGTATTTT. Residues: CASSQDAGLSTDTQYF.